This TCR beta chain was sequenced in a study of shared clonotypes between healthy human individuals. Study results and caveats: As a rule, naive subsets had a larger estimated richness than memory subsets. Against clonotypes common to all four donors, non-shared ones had lower generation probabilities.

V shed 1 base and J shed 0 bases, with 10 bases lying between them. The germline CDR1 and CDR2 sequences are SNHLY and FYNNEI. The CDR3 spans 16 residues. Worth noting for this clone: What it binds is not known.

Method: immunoSEQ multiplex PCR; TCRdb's copy keeps in-frame clones and lacks some. The repertoire holds approximately 2,000,000 clones, with just under 95% as singletons. The TCR comes from a man aged 18-30 years in good health. Some clones in this sample may be carry-over from other donors' samples. Sequenced sample: naive CD4+ T cells from PBMCs. Subset reported: CD45RA+ positively selected. V gene TRBV2 combines with J gene TRBJ1-3; tentative D call: TRBD1 (6 bases). As DNA, the CDR3 is TGTGCCAGCAGTGAAGACAGGGTTCCCTCTGGAAACACCATATATTTT. It encodes CASSEDRVPSGNTIYF.